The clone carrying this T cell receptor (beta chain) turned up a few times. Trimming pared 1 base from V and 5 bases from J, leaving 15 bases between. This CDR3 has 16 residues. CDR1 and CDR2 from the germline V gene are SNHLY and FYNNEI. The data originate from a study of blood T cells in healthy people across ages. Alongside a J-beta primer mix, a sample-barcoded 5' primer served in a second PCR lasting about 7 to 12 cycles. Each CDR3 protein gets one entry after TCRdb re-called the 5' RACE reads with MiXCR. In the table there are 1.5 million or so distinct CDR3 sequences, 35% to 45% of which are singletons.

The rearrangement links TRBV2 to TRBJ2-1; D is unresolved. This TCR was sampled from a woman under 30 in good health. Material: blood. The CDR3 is CASSEDWRGRHNEQFF. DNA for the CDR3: TGTGCCAGCAGTGAAGATTGGAGAGGAAGGCACAATGAGCAGTTCTTC.